The present entry profiles one T cell receptor beta chain with its context. The data belong to a study of T cells in Graves' hyperthyroidism and ophthalmopathy. Patients aged 18 to 65 with hyperthyroidism were newly diagnosed, with duration under 2 months. Exclusion criteria comprised uncontrolled infection, other autoimmune disease, pregnancy or lactation. RNA transcripts served as the template for amplifying TCR beta CDR3 regions. The HTBI primer set served for first-round RT-PCR of the TCR CDR3. TCRdb re-derived calls from the multiplex PCR reads in MiXCR, one entry per CDR3 protein. The data contain 350,000 or so distinct CDR3 sequences, under 25% of them singletons. J lost 3 bases, V lost 6 bases, and 7 bases had no gene match. The germline gives CDR1 MNHNS, CDR2 SASEGT. The length of the CDR3 is 15 residues.

This chain links TRBV6-1 with TRBJ2-7, with 11 bases aligning to TRBD1. Sequenced input: blood. The clonotype was recovered from a woman between 50 and 59 years old with Graves' hyperthyroidism. CDR3 bases: TGTGCCAGCAGACCGGTCGGGACAGGGGGCTACGAGCAGTACTTC. It codes for CASRPVGTGGYEQYF.